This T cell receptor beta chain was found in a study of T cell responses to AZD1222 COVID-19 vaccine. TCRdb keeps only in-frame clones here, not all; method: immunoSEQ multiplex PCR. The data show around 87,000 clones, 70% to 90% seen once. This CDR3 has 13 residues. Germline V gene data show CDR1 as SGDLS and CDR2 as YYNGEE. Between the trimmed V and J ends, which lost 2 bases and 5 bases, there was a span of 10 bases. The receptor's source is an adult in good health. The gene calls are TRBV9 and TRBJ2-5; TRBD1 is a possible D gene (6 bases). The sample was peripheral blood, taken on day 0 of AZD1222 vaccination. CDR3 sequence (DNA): TGTGCCAGCAGCGTTGACAGGTGGGAGACCCAGTACTTC. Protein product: CASSVDRWETQYF.